This TCR beta chain was identified during a study of identical twins. Study results and caveats: Beta out-of-frame sequences showed weaker excess sharing between twins. Reduced insertions were recorded for abundant cord blood beta clonotypes, with no such pattern in memory repertoires.

V was pared by 7 bases and J by 1 base, with 1 base of the junction left unmatched. There are 13 residues in the CDR3. Germline V gives CDR1 SGHTS, CDR2 YDEGEE. One entry per CDR3 protein, called by TCRdb with MiXCR from the 5' RACE reads. Of 1.5 million to 2 million distinct CDR3 sequences in the sample, roughly 35% were seen once. This clonotype was picked up a small number of times. The antigen is not known. This may come from a read error, since a much larger clone is one base off. Specimen: cord blood. The rearrangement uses TRBV5-8 and TRBJ2-4; 8 nucleotides match TRBD1. The receptor's source is a newborn girl in good health. CDR3 region: CASGDRAKNIQYF. The CDR3 coding sequence is TGTGCCAGCGGGGACAGGGCCAAAAACATTCAGTACTTC. Variable domain in full (rest from reference TRBV5-8 and TRBJ2-4): EAGVTQSPTHLIKTRGQQATLRCSPISGHTSVYWYQQALGLGLQFLLWYDEGEERNRGNFPPRFSGRQFPNYSSELNVNALELEDSALYLCASGDRAKNIQYFGAGTRLSVL.